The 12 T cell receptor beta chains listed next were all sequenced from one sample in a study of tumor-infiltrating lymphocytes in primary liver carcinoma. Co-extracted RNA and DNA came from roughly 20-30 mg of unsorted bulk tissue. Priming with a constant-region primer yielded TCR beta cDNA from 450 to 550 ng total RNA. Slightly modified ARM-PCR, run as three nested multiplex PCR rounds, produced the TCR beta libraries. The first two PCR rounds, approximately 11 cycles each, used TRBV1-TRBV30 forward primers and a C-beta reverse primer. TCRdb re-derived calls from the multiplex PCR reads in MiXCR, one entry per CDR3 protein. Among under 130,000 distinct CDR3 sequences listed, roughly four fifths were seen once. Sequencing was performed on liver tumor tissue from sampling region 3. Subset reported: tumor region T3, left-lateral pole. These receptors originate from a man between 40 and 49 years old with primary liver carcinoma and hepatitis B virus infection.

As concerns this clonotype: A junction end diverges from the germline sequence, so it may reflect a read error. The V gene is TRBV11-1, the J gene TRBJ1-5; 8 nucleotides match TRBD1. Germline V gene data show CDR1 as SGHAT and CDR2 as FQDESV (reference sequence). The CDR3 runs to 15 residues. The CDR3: CASRSEQGDNQPQHF. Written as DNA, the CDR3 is TGCGCCAGCAGGTCTGAACAGGGGGACAATCAGCCCCAGCATTTT.

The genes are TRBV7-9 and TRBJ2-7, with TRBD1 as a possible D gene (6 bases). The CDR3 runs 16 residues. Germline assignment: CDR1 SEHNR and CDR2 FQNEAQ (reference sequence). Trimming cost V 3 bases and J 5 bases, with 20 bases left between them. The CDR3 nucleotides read TGTGCCAGCAGCTTGGGGAGAGGACAGAGGGCACACGAGCAGTACTTC. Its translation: CASSLGRGQRAHEQYF.

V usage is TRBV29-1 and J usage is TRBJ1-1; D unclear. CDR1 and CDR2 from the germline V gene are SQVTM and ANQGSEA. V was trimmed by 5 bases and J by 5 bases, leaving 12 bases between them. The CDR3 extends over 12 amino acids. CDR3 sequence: CSVRWEETEAFF. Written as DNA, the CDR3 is TGCAGCGTTCGATGGGAAGAGACTGAAGCTTTCTTT.

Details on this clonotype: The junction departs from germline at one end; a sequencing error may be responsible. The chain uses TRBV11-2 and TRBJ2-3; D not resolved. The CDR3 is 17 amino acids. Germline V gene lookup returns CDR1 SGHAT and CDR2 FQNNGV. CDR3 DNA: TGTGTCAGCAGCCAGCCATTTGGACGTACCAATTCAGATACGCAGTATTTT. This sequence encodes CVSSQPFGRTNSDTQYF.

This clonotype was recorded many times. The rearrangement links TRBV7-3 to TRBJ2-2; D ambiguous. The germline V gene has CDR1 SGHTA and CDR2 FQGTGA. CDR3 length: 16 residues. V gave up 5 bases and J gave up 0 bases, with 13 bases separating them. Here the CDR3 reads CASSPRGPTNTGELFF. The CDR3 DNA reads TGTGCCAGCAGCCCTCGAGGACCTACGAACACCGGGGAGCTGTTTTTT.

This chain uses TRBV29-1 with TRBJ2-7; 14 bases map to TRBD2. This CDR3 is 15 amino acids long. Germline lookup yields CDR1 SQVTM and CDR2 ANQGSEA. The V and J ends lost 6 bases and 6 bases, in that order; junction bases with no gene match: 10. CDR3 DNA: TGCAGCGTCCTGGGACTAGCGGGAGAGCACAGCGAGCAGTACTTC. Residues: CSVLGLAGEHSEQYF.

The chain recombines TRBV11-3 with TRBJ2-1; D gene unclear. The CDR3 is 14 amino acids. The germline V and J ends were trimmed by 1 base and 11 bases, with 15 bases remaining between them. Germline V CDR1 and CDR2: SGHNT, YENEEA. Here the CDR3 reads CASSLGVSTIKQFF. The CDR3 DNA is TGTGCCAGCAGCTTAGGCGTCTCGACCATTAAGCAGTTCTTC. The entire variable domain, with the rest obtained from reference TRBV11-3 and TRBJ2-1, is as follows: EAGVVQSPRYKIIEKKQPVAFWCNPISGHNTLYWYLQNLGQGPELLIRYENEEAVDDSQLPKDRFSAERLKGVDSTLKIQPAELGDSAVYLCASSLGVSTIKQFFGPGTRLTVL.

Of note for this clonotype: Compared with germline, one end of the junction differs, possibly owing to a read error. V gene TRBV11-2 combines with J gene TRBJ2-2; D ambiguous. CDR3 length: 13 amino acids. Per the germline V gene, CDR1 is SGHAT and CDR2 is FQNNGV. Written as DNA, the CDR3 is TGTACCAGTGGCCCGGGCCCCATAGGAGAACTGTTTTTT. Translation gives CTSGPGPIGELFF.

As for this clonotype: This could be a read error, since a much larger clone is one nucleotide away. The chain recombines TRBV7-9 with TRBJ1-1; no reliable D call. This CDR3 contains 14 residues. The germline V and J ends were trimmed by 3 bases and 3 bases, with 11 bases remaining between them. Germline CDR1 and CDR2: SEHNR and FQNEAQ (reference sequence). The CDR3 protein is CASSLMIGDTEAFF. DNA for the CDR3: TGTGCCAGCAGCTTGATGATCGGCGACACTGAAGCTTTCTTT.

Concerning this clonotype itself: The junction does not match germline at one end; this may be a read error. CDR3 region: CASTTSAVARNIQQF. Written as DNA, the CDR3 is TGTGCCAGCACCACATCGGCGGTAGCCAGAAACATTCAGCAGTTC. The gene calls are TRBV11-2 and TRBJ2-4; D gene unclear. This CDR3 has 15 amino acids. CDR1 is SGHAT and CDR2 is FQNNGV in the germline V gene.

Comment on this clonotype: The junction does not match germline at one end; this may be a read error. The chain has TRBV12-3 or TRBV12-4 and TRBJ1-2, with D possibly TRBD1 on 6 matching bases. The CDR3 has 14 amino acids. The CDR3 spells CASGAQNRDYDYTF. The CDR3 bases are TGTGCCAGCGGTGCACAAAACAGGGACTATGACTACACCTTC.

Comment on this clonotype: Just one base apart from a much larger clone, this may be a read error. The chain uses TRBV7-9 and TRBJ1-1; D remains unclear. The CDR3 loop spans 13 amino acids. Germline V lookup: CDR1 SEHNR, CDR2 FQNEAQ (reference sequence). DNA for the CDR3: TGTGCCAGCAGCTTTACGGGGAACGCTGAAGCTTTCTTT. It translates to CASSFTGNAEAFF.